A selection of T cell receptor beta chains follows, all from one sample in a study of T cells in Graves' hyperthyroidism and ophthalmopathy. TCRdb processed the multiplex PCR reads anew with MiXCR; each CDR3 protein has one entry. This sample has under 700,000 distinct CDR3 sequences, with roughly 50% found just once. The source material was peripheral blood or thyroid tissue (not recorded which). Receptors were obtained from a woman aged 18-29 years with Graves' hyperthyroidism. Both conserved end residues are part of each CDR3. D genes are given only for firm matches. Not all rows give a size; the values are once, few, many and, for expanded clones, a class.

CDR3	DNA	D	size	V	J
CASSLAFGDAHEAFF	TGTGCCAGCAGCTTAGCGTTCGGGGACGCGCATGAAGCTTTCTTT	-	-	TRBV7-6	TRBJ1-1
CASSWAAAGDTQYF	TGTGCCAGCAGCTGGGCGGCGGCAGGGGATACGCAGTATTTT	-	-	TRBV5-4	TRBJ2-3
CSVRRSYEQYF	TGCAGCGTTCGGAGATCCTACGAGCAGTACTTC	-	many	TRBV29-1	TRBJ2-7
CASTEMRGDTEAFF	TGCGCCAGCACCGAAATGAGGGGGGACACTGAAGCTTTCTTT	-	-	TRBV5-1	TRBJ1-1
CSAPERGVLEKLFF	TGCAGTGCCCCAGAGCGTGGTGTTCTTGAAAAACTGTTTTTT	-	-	TRBV20-1	TRBJ1-4
CASRGQGNTIYF	TGTGCCAGCAGGGGACAGGGGAACACCATATATTTT	TRBD1	-	TRBV2	TRBJ1-3
CATSDSPDYGYTF	TGTGCCACCAGTGATTCTCCTGACTATGGCTACACCTTC	-	few	TRBV24-1	TRBJ1-2
CASSMGQGDGYTF	TGCGCCAGCAGCATGGGACAGGGCGATGGCTACACCTTC	TRBD1	many	TRBV5-1	TRBJ1-2
CSVEPRGWEQYF	TGCAGCGTTGAACCCCGGGGATGGGAGCAGTACTTC	-	-	TRBV29-1	TRBJ2-7
CASSLTGYRNQPQHF	TGTGCCAGCAGCCTGACAGGTTATCGCAATCAGCCCCAGCATTTT	-	-	TRBV6-1	TRBJ1-5
CASSLGRSSYNSPLHF	TGTGCCAGCAGCTTAGGCCGAAGCTCCTATAATTCACCCCTCCACTTT	-	-	TRBV9	TRBJ1-6
CASSLQLQETQYF	TGTGCCAGCAGCTTACAGCTTCAAGAGACCCAGTACTTC	-	few	TRBV9	TRBJ2-5
CSYATAHTGELFF	TGCAGCTATGCGACAGCGCACACCGGGGAGCTGTTTTTT	-	few	TRBV29-1	TRBJ2-2
CASSLTGPSSYEQYF	TGTGCCAGCAGCCTGACAGGACCCAGCTCCTACGAGCAGTACTTC	-	few	TRBV2	TRBJ2-7
CASSYSGGNYGYTF	TGTGCCAGCAGTTACTCTGGAGGGAACTATGGCTACACCTTC	-	many	TRBV6-5	TRBJ1-2
CASSLTSGGTDTQYF	TGTGCCAGCAGCCTGACTAGCGGGGGCACAGATACGCAGTATTTT	TRBD2	-	TRBV2	TRBJ2-3